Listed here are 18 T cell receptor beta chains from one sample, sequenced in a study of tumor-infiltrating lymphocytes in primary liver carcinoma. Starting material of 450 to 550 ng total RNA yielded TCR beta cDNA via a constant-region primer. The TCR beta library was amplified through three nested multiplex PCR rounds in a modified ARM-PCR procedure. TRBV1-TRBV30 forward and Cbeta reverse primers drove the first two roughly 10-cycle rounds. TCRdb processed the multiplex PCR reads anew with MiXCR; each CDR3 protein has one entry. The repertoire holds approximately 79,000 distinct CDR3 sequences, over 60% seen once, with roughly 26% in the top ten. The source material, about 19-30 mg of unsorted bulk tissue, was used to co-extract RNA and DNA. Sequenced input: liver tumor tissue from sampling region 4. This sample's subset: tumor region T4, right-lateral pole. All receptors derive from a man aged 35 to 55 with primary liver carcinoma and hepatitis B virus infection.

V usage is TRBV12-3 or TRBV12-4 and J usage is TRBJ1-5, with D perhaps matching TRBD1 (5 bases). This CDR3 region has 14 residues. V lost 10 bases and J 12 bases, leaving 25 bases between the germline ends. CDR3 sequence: CANRFGQGEGHQHF. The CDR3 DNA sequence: TGTGCCAACAGATTTGGGCAGGGCGAGGGGCACCAGCATTTT.

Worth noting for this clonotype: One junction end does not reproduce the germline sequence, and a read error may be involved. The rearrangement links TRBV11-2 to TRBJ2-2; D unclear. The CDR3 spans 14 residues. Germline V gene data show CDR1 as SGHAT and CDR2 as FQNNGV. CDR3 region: CASSLLISTGELFF. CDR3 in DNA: TGTGCCAGTAGCTTATTGATTAGCACCGGGGAGCTGTTTTTT.

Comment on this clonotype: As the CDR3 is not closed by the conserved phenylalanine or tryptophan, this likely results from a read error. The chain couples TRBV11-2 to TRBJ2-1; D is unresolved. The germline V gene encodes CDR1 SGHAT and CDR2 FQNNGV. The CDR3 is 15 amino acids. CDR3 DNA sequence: TGTGCCAGCATCCCAGCCCTGAGCTCCTGCAATGAGCAGTTCCTC. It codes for CASIPALSSCNEQFL.

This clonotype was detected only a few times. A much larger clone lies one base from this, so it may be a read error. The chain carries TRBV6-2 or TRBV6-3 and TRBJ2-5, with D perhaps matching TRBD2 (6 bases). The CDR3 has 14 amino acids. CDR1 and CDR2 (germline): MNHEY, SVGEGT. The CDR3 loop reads CASSNSGEVEAQYF. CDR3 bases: TGTGCCAGCAGTAATAGCGGAGAGGTAGAGGCCCAGTACTTC.

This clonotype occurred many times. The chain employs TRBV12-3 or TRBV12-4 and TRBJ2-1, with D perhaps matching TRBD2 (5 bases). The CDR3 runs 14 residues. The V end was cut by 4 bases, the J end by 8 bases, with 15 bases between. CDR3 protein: CASSSRGGLYEQFF. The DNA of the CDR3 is TGTGCCAGCAGTTCCCGTGGAGGTTTGTATGAGCAGTTCTTC.

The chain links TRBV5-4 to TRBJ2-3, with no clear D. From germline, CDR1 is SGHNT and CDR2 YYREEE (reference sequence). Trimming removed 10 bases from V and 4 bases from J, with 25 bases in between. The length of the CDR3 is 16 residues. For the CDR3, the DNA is TGTGCCGTCGCCAGCAGCTTGAGACCCAGGCCAGATACGCAGTATTTT. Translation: CAVASSLRPRPDTQYF.

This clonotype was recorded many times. The CDR3 bases are TGTGCCAGCAGGCGGGGCAGGGGGTCAGGCACAGATACGCAGTATTTT. Amino acid sequence: CASRRGRGSGTDTQYF. V and J are TRBV6-5 and TRBJ2-3; D perhaps matches TRBD1 (7 bases). CDR3 length equals 16 residues. Trimming left V 6 bases short and J 1 base short, with 17 bases between. CDR1 and CDR2 (germline): MNHEY, SVGAGI.

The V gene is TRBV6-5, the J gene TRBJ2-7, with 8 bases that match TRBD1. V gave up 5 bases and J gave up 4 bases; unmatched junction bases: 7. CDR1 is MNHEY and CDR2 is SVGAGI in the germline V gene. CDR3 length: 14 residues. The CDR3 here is CASSRDRSDYEQYF. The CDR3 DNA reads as TGTGCCAGCAGTCGGGACAGGAGTGATTACGAGCAGTACTTC.

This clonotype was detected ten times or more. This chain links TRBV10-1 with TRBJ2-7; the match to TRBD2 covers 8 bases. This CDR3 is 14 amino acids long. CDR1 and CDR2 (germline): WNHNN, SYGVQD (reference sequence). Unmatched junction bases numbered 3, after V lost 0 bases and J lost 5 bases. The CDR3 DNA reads TGCGCCAGCAGTGAGTCCGCGGGAGGCGACGAGCAGTACTTC. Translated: CASSESAGGDEQYF.

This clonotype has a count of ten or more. CDR3 loop: CASSEAGDLGEQYF. The DNA for the CDR3 is TGTGCCAGCAGTGAAGCGGGAGACCTCGGAGAGCAGTACTTC. The chain employs TRBV6-1 and TRBJ2-7; D perhaps matches TRBD2 (5 bases). The germline V gene has CDR1 MNHNS and CDR2 SASEGT. CDR3 size: 14 residues. The germline V and J ends were trimmed by 0 bases and 7 bases, with 13 bases remaining between them.

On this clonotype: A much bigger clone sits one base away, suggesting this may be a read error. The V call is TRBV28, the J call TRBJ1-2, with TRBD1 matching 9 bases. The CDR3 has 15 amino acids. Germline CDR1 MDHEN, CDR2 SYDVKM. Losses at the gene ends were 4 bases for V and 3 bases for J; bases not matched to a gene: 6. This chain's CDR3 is CASSSTGGADYGYTF. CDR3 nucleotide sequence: TGTGCCAGCAGTTCCACAGGGGGCGCGGACTATGGCTACACCTTC.

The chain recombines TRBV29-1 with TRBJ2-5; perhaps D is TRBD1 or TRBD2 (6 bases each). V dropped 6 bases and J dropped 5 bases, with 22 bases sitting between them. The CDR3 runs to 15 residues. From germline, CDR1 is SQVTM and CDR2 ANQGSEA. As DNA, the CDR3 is TGCAGCGTCTCTTGGGGGGCCGCTAAGGTGGAGACCCAGTACTTC. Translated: CSVSWGAAKVETQYF.

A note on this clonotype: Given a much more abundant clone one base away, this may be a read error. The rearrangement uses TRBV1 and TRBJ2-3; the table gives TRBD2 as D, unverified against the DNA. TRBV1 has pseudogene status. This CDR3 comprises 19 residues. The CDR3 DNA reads TGCACCAGCAGCCAAGTATCATCCGGGACTAGCGGATGCACAGATACGCTGTATTTT. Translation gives CTSSQVSSGTSGCTDTLYF.

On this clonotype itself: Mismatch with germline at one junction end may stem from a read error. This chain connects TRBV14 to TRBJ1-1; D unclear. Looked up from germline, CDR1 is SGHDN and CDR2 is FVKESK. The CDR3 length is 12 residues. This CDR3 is CVSSQDRAEAFF. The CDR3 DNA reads TGTGTTAGCAGCCAAGACCGGGCTGAAGCTTTCTTC. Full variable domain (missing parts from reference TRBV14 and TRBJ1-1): EAGVTQFPSHSVIEKGQTVTLRCDPISGHDNLYWYRRVMGKEIKFLLHFVKESKQDESGMPNNRFLAERTGGTYSTLKVQPAELEDSGVYFCVSSQDRAEAFFGQGTRLTVV.

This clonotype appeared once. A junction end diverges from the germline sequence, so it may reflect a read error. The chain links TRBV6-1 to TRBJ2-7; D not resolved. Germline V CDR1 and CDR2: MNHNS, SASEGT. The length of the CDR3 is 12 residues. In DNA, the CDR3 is TGTGCCACCAGTGGAGCGTACTACGAGCAGTACTTC. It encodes CATSGAYYEQYF.

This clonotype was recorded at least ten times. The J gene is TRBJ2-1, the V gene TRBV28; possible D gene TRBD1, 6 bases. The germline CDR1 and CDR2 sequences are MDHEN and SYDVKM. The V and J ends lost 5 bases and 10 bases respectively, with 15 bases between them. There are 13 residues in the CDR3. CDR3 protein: CASSPSGAGEQFF. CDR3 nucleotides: TGTGCCAGCAGTCCTTCAGGGGCCGGGGAGCAGTTCTTC.

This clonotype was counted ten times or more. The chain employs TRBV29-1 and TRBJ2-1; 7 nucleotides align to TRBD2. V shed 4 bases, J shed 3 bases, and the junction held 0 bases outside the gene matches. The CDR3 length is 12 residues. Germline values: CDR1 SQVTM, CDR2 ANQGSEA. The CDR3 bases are TGCAGCGTTGCTAGCGGCTACAATGAGCAGTTCTTC. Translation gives CSVASGYNEQFF.

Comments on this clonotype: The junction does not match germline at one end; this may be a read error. CDR3 in DNA: TGCAGCGGCTCAAACAGAGACACTGAAGCTTTCTTC. Its translation: CSGSNRDTEAFF. This sequence joins TRBV29-1 and TRBJ1-1, with D uncertain. The CDR3 spans 12 residues. Germline assignment: CDR1 SQVTM and CDR2 ANQGSEA.